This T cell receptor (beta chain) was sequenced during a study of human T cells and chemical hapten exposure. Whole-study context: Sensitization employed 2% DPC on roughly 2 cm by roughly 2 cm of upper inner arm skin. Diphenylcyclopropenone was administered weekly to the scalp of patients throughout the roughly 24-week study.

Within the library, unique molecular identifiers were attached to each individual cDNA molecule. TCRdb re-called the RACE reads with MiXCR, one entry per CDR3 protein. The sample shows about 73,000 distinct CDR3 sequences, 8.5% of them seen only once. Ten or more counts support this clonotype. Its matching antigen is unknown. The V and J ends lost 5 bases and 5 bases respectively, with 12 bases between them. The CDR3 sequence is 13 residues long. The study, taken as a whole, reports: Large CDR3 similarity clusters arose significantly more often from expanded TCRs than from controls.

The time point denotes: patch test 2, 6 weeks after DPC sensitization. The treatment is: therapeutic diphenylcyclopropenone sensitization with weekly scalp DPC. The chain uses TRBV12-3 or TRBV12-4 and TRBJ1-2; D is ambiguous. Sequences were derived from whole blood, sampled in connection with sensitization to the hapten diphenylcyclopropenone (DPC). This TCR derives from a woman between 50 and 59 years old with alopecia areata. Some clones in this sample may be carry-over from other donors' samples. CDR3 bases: TGTGCCAGCAGTACCCGGACCGGATATGGCTACACCTTC. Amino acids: CASSTRTGYGYTF.